The 29 T cell receptor beta chains listed next were all sequenced from one sample in a study of blood T cell repertoires in COVID-19. Produced via immunoSEQ multiplex PCR; TCRdb's table is partial and in-frame only. Of some 100,000 clones listed, about 77% are singletons. What was sequenced was peripheral blood. The origin of the receptors is a human donor in a cohort sampled during active COVID-19.

This chain uses TRBV7-2 with TRBJ2-5, with 9 nucleotides matching TRBD2. The germline gives CDR1 SGHTA, CDR2 FQGNSA. The CDR3 spans 14 residues. V lost 5 bases and J lost 5; bases outside the gene matches: 6. CDR3 residues: CASSMGLAPETQYF. The CDR3 DNA reads TGTGCCAGCAGCATGGGACTAGCTCCGGAGACCCAGTACTTC.

V is TRBV7-9 and J is TRBJ2-7, with 8 nucleotides matching TRBD1. The CDR3 loop spans 14 amino acids. Germline CDR1 is SEHNR and CDR2 is FQNEAQ (reference sequence). V was pared by 5 bases and J by 2 bases, with 5 bases of the junction left unmatched. CDR3 DNA: TGTGCCAGCAGCCCCGGACAGGGTCCCTACGAGCAGTACTTC. Its protein is CASSPGQGPYEQYF.

Only one count was recorded for this clone. The genes are TRBV28 and TRBJ2-1; 10 bases are a match to TRBD2. Trimming cost V 4 bases and J 3 bases; bases outside gene matches: 6. This CDR3 is built from 16 residues. The germline V gene has CDR1 MDHEN and CDR2 SYDVKM. CDR3 DNA: TGTGCCAGCAGTTCGTATAGCGGGGGGTTCTACAATGAGCAGTTCTTC. This codes for CASSSYSGGFYNEQFF.

The genes are TRBV29-1 and TRBJ1-1; D remains unclear. The CDR3 totals 13 residues. V shed 2 bases and J shed 3 bases, with 10 bases lying between them. Germline CDR1 reads SQVTM; CDR2 reads ANQGSEA. CDR3 residues: CSVEYWADTEAFF. DNA for the CDR3: TGCAGCGTTGAATATTGGGCCGACACTGAAGCTTTCTTT.

The V and J genes are TRBV7-9 and TRBJ1-1, with D possibly matching TRBD1 (5 bases). Germline V gene sequence: CDR1 SEHNR, CDR2 FQNEAQ (reference sequence). V was shortened by 1 base and J by 0 bases, with 6 bases between the two germline ends. The CDR3 has 14 residues. The CDR3 region is CASSLGQLNTEAFF. In nucleotides, the CDR3 is TGTGCCAGCAGCTTAGGACAGCTGAACACTGAAGCTTTCTTT.

The V gene is TRBV5-1, the J gene TRBJ1-4, with a tentative D call TRBD1 (6 bases). This CDR3 spans 17 amino acids. V lost 4 bases, J lost 0 bases, and 16 bases lay in between. The germline V gene encodes CDR1 SGHRS and CDR2 YFSETQ. CDR3 residues: CASSPNPAGATNEKLFF. In DNA form, the CDR3 reads TGCGCCAGCAGCCCAAACCCCGCAGGGGCAACTAATGAAAAACTGTTTTTT.

The chain links TRBV19 to TRBJ2-5; the D gene is possibly TRBD1 (5 bases). The CDR3 length is 15 residues. Trimming shortened V by 1 base and J by 5 bases, and 14 bases separated the two germline ends. Germline V lookup: CDR1 LNHDA, CDR2 SQIVND (reference sequence). The CDR3, as DNA: TGTGCCAGTAGTATAGTGGCAGGGTTCAAGGAGACCCAGTACTTC. It codes for CASSIVAGFKETQYF.

The CDR3 DNA reads as TGTGCCAGCAGTGTCCATAAGACAGAAAGGAAAAAGAACACTGAAGCTTTCTTT. This translates into CASSVHKTERKKNTEAFF. V usage is TRBV6-1 and J usage is TRBJ1-1; tentatively, D is TRBD1 (5 bases). Trimming shortened V by 4 bases and J by 1 base, and 22 bases separated the two germline ends. Per the germline V gene, CDR1 is MNHNS and CDR2 is SASEGT. This CDR3 has 18 residues.

J is TRBJ2-1 and V is TRBV10-2, with TRBD2 matching over 12 bases. Germline values: CDR1 WSHSY, CDR2 SAAADI. The ends lost 3 bases at V and 10 bases at J; junction bases unmatched: 4. The CDR3 is 14 residues long. As DNA, the CDR3 is TGCGCCAGCAGTGAAGGGCTAGCGGGGGGGGAGCAGTTCTTC. It specifies CASSEGLAGGEQFF.

CDR3 nucleotide sequence: TGCGCCAGCAGCGCCGGGACAGGGCTCGAGCAGTACTTC. Protein: CASSAGTGLEQYF. The rearrangement joins TRBV10-2 to TRBJ2-7; 9 bases line up with TRBD1. The CDR3 extends over 13 amino acids. Germline CDR1 and CDR2: WSHSY and SAAADI. Germline trimming cut 6 bases from V and 6 bases from J; bases unmatched to any gene: 6.

This clone was seen once. This chain joins TRBV6-2 or TRBV6-3 and TRBJ2-1, with a weak D call TRBD2 (6 bases). V shed 0 bases and J shed 4 bases, with 16 bases lying between them. The CDR3 has 17 residues. Germline V gene sequence: CDR1 MNHEY, CDR2 SVGEGT. The CDR3 spells CASSYSRLVFRYNEQFF. CDR3 DNA: TGTGCCAGCAGTTACTCACGACTAGTTTTTAGATACAATGAGCAGTTCTTC.

The V and J genes are TRBV3-1 (or the pseudogene TRBV3-2) and TRBJ2-7, with TRBD2 as a possible D gene (6 bases). The CDR3 covers 15 residues. Germline loops: CDR1 LGHDT, CDR2 YNNKEL (reference sequence). The germline V and J ends were trimmed by 4 bases and 5 bases, with 18 bases remaining between them. The CDR3 nucleotides read TGTGCCAGCAGCCGGAATAGCGGAACAAAGCACGAGCAGTACTTC. The encoded protein is CASSRNSGTKHEQYF.

The rearrangement joins TRBV19 to TRBJ1-1; a possible D gene is TRBD1 (5 bases). Germline assignment: CDR1 LNHDA and CDR2 SQIVND (reference sequence). With 0 bases removed from V and 6 bases from J, the gap between germline ends came to 8 bases. CDR3 length: 13 amino acids. The chain's CDR3 is CASSIDRVAEAFF. The CDR3, as DNA: TGTGCCAGTAGTATAGACAGGGTGGCTGAAGCTTTCTTT.

The chain uses TRBV15 and TRBJ1-4; D remains unclear. Germline lookup yields CDR1 LNHNV and CDR2 YYDKDF (reference sequence). Trimming left V 0 bases short and J 3 bases short, with 8 bases between. The CDR3 runs 15 residues. The CDR3, as DNA: TGTGCCACCAGCAGAGATCAGCGGGCTAATGAAAAACTGTTTTTT. As protein: CATSRDQRANEKLFF.

The genes are TRBV19 and TRBJ1-1; the D gene is possibly TRBD1 (5 bases). Germline loops: CDR1 LNHDA, CDR2 SQIVND (reference sequence). V gave up 3 bases and J gave up 3 bases, with 20 bases separating them. This CDR3 has 17 residues. CDR3 nucleotide sequence: TGTGCCAGTAGTATGGGGTCTACAGGCGCAGAAGACACTGAAGCTTTCTTT. Its protein product is CASSMGSTGAEDTEAFF. The variable domain in full, completed from reference TRBV19 and TRBJ1-1, reads DGGITQSPKYLFRKEGQNVTLSCEQNLNHDAMYWYRQDPGQGLRLIYYSQIVNDFQKGDIAEGYSVSREKKESFPLTVTSAQKNPTAFYLCASSMGSTGAEDTEAFFGQGTRLTVV.

V usage is TRBV28 and J usage is TRBJ2-7; weak D call: TRBD2 (5 bases). Germline-derived CDR1 and CDR2 are MDHEN and SYDVKM. This CDR3 comprises 15 residues. The V end lost 3 bases, the J end lost 6 bases, and 18 bases lay between the germline ends. The CDR3 loop is CASSLAGISFPEQYF. CDR3 coding DNA: TGTGCCAGCAGTTTGGCGGGCATCTCATTCCCCGAGCAGTACTTC.

This clone came up a few times. The chain joins TRBV6-6 to TRBJ2-7; 8 bases are shared with TRBD2. V was pared by 7 bases and J by 0 bases, with 5 bases of the junction left unmatched. This CDR3 has 14 residues. The germline V gene encodes CDR1 MNHNY and CDR2 SVGAGI (reference sequence). The CDR3 DNA sequence: TGTGCCAGCACTCCCGGGGGGGGCTCCTACGAGCAGTACTTC. Protein sequence: CASTPGGGSYEQYF.

J is TRBJ1-2 and V is TRBV7-9; maybe TRBD1 (5 bases). This CDR3 is built from 14 residues. Germline V gene lookup returns CDR1 SEHNR and CDR2 FQNEAQ (reference sequence). V lost 0 bases and J lost 8, with 13 bases in between. In DNA form, the CDR3 reads TGTGCCAGCAGCTTAGCGCTAACGAAGGGGGGCTACACCTTC. Translation gives CASSLALTKGGYTF.

The V gene is TRBV2, the J gene TRBJ1-2; no clear D. V lost 6 bases and J lost 4, with 9 bases in between. The CDR3 loop spans 12 amino acids. Germline V gene sequence: CDR1 SNHLY, CDR2 FYNNEI. CDR3 in DNA: TGTGCCAGCAGGCCAGATTTCTATGGCTACACCTTC. Translating gives CASRPDFYGYTF. Together with reference TRBV2 and TRBJ1-2, the CDR3 gives the full variable domain: EPEVTQTPSHQVTQMGQEVILRCVPISNHLYFYWYRQILGQKVEFLVSFYNNEISEKSEIFDDQFSVERPDGSNFTLKIRSTKLEDSAMYFCASRPDFYGYTFGSGTRLTVV.

The J gene is TRBJ1-4, the V gene TRBV7-9; no reliable D call. V shed 1 base and J shed 4 bases, with 10 bases lying between them. The CDR3 runs 15 residues. CDR1 SEHNR and CDR2 FQNEAQ come from the germline V gene (reference sequence). The CDR3 protein is CASSLGAAINEKLFF. In nucleotides, the CDR3 is TGTGCCAGCAGCTTAGGGGCAGCAATTAATGAAAAACTGTTTTTT.

The chain recombines TRBV27 with TRBJ2-3; D may be TRBD2 (6 bases). The length of the CDR3 is 18 residues. With 6 bases removed from V and 0 bases from J, the gap between germline ends came to 22 bases. Germline V gives CDR1 MNHEY, CDR2 SMNVEV (reference sequence). The CDR3 reads CASSSPRGSLTSTDTQYF. In DNA, the CDR3 is TGTGCCAGCAGCTCTCCCCGGGGGAGCCTAACTAGCACAGATACGCAGTATTTT.

The V call is TRBV7-2, the J call TRBJ1-2; D ambiguous. Germline CDR1 SGHTA, CDR2 FQGNSA. Trimming removed 1 base at V and 3 bases at J, with 15 bases between. The CDR3 is 16 amino acids. The CDR3 coding sequence is TGTGCCAGCAGCTTAGTTTCAGTCAACGCACACTATGGCTACACCTTC. This codes for CASSLVSVNAHYGYTF.

With respect to this clone: A single base is all that separates this from a far larger clone, so a read error is likely. This chain joins TRBV2 and TRBJ2-1; D gene ambiguous. CDR1 and CDR2 (germline): SNHLY, FYNNEI. CDR3 length equals 15 residues. Trimming took off 9 bases at V and 0 bases at J, with 15 bases between the two ends. The CDR3 reads CARSHDWSSYNEQFF. DNA for the CDR3: TGTGCCAGAAGTCACGACTGGAGCTCCTACAATGAGCAGTTCTTC.

Here the CDR3 DNA reads TGTGCCAGCAGTAAAGGGGGCTCAGGAAACACCATATATTTT. Protein sequence: CASSKGGSGNTIYF. The V gene is TRBV28, the J gene TRBJ1-3, with TRBD1 matching over 7 bases. There are 14 residues in the CDR3. Germline assignment: CDR1 MDHEN and CDR2 SYDVKM. V lost 5 bases to trimming and J lost 4 bases; unmatched junction nucleotides: 5. The whole variable domain, filled in from reference TRBV28 and TRBJ1-3, reads DVKVTQSSRYLVKRTGEKVFLECVQDMDHENMFWYRQDPGLGLRLIYFSYDVKMKEKGDIPEGYSVSREKKERFSLILESASTNQTSMYLCASSKGGSGNTIYFGEGSWLTVV.

V and J are TRBV9 and TRBJ2-1; 8 bases are a match to TRBD2. After removal of 0 bases from V and 7 bases from J, the junction contained 6 bases not matched to a gene. The CDR3 has 15 residues. Germline assignment: CDR1 SGDLS and CDR2 YYNGEE. As DNA, the CDR3 is TGTGCCAGCAGCGTAGAATTAGCGGGGCTGAATGAGCAGTTCTTC. It yields the protein CASSVELAGLNEQFF.

This clone was counted once. V and J are TRBV10-2 and TRBJ2-2, with 12 bases identical to TRBD2. Per germline, CDR1 WSHSY and CDR2 SAAADI. The CDR3 is made up of 17 amino acids. J lost 6 bases, V lost 0 bases, and 5 bases had no gene match. CDR3 residues: CASSESRLAGAAGELFF. Here the CDR3 DNA reads TGCGCCAGCAGTGAGTCGAGACTAGCGGGAGCGGCCGGGGAGCTGTTTTTT.

The chain carries TRBV5-1 and TRBJ1-1; D is undetermined. The CDR3 is 13 amino acids. Germline CDR1 SGHRS, CDR2 YFSETQ. V was clipped by 5 bases and J by 5 bases, with 13 bases between them. In nucleotides, the CDR3 is TGCGCCAGCAGTCCTCGGGGTGGGACTGAAGCTTTCTTT. Its protein is CASSPRGGTEAFF.

The V and J genes are TRBV18 and TRBJ1-5; 7 positions match TRBD1. The CDR3 is 14 residues long. CDR1 KGHSH and CDR2 LQKENI come from the germline V gene. V was pared by 6 bases and J by 6 bases, with 8 bases of the junction left unmatched. DNA for the CDR3: TGTGCCAGCTCGGGGGACAGAGCCGTTCAGCCCCAGCATTTT. Translation gives CASSGDRAVQPQHF. Together with reference TRBV18 and TRBJ1-5, the CDR3 gives the full variable domain: NAGVMQNPRHLVRRRGQEARLRCSPMKGHSHVYWYRQLPEEGLKFMVYLQKENIIDESGMPKERFSAEFPKEGPSILRIQQVVRGDSAAYFCASSGDRAVQPQHFGDGTRLSIL.

The J gene is TRBJ1-2, the V gene TRBV10-1, with TRBD1 as a possible D gene (5 bases). In germline, CDR1 is WNHNN, CDR2 SYGVQD (reference sequence). V shed 6 bases and J shed 8 bases, with 16 bases lying between them. The CDR3 runs 13 residues. The CDR3 nucleotides are TGCGCCAGCAGCGACGACAGAGTAGGAGGCTACACCTTC. Protein: CASSDDRVGGYTF.